These 30 T cell receptor beta chains came from one sample sequenced in a study of cytomegalovirus exposure and HLA in healthy donors. PCR used 60 Vbeta primers and 13 Jbeta primers. Assay used: immunoSEQ multiplex PCR; TCRdb lists only in-frame clones, some missing. The repertoire consists of approximately 190,000 clones, with over 65% occurring once and the leading ten covering about 2.6%. The sequenced sample consisted of PBMCs. These receptors all stem from a woman in her 50s in good health and CMV-seropositive.

The rearrangement links TRBV5-6 to TRBJ1-2, with D possibly matching TRBD1 (5 bases). The germline V gene has CDR1 SGHDT and CDR2 YYEEEE. Trimming cost V 3 bases and J 8 bases, with 14 bases left between them. The CDR3 is 13 residues long. DNA of the CDR3: TGTGCCAGCAGCTCGACCTACGGGGGAGGCTACACCTTC. Translation gives CASSSTYGGGYTF.

The V and J genes are TRBV19 and TRBJ1-2; no firm D call. The V gene's germline CDR1 is LNHDA and CDR2 SQIVND (reference sequence). This CDR3 has 12 residues. Deletions cut 3 bases from V and 2 bases from J, with 4 bases between. CDR3: CASSIPNYGYTF. CDR3 in DNA: TGTGCCAGTAGTATTCCAAACTATGGCTACACCTTC.

This clone was seen only once. Relative to the germline gene, one junction end is altered; a read error may explain this. V gene TRBV7-7 combines with J gene TRBJ2-5; 8 bases are a match to TRBD2. Germline V gene sequence: CDR1 SSHAT, CDR2 FNYEAQ (reference sequence). The CDR3 is 16 residues long. CDR3 sequence (DNA): TGTGCTAGCAGCCTTGGGGGAGCGGGGGTCCAAGAGACCCAGTACTTC. As protein: CASSLGGAGVQETQYF.

Only one count was recorded for this clone. One junction end disagrees with the germline gene, perhaps due to a read error. V usage is TRBV5-1 and J usage is TRBJ2-6; possible D gene TRBD2, 5 bases. Germline CDR1 is SGHRS and CDR2 is YFSETQ. There are 15 residues in the CDR3. CDR3 bases: TGTGCCAGCAGCTTTCGGGGAACAGGGGCCAACGTCCTGACTTTC. This translates into CASSFRGTGANVLTF.

The V call is TRBV15, the J call TRBJ2-3; TRBD2 agrees at 7 bases. V trimming: 8 bases; J trimming: 1 base; junction bases outside the gene matches: 12. The CDR3 length is 16 residues. Per germline, CDR1 LNHNV and CDR2 YYDKDF (reference sequence). CDR3 sequence reads: CATGRRGGRGTDTQYF. The CDR3 nucleotides are TGTGCCACCGGTCGACGCGGGGGAAGGGGCACAGATACGCAGTATTTT.

This chain joins TRBV5-1 and TRBJ1-2; a possible D gene is TRBD1 (6 bases). Germline lookup yields CDR1 SGHRS and CDR2 YFSETQ. The CDR3 contains 15 residues. The germline V and J ends were trimmed by 0 bases and 7 bases, with 16 bases remaining between them. CDR3 sequence: CASSLEYGGISGYTF. As DNA, the CDR3 is TGCGCCAGCAGCTTGGAGTATGGGGGCATCAGTGGCTACACCTTC.

V usage is TRBV2 and J usage is TRBJ1-1, with 7 bases that match TRBD1. The CDR3 extends over 15 amino acids. Germline CDR1 reads SNHLY; CDR2 reads FYNNEI. The V segment lost 4 bases and the J segment 4 bases; nucleotides outside the gene matches: 9. The CDR3: CASSAGGLGGTEAFF. CDR3 in DNA: TGTGCCAGCAGTGCAGGGGGACTCGGGGGCACTGAAGCTTTCTTT.

This clone showed up just a few times. The chain carries TRBV6-1 and TRBJ1-4; D ambiguous. The ends were cut back, 3 bases at V and 8 bases at J, with 13 bases in the middle. The CDR3 runs 14 residues. Germline V lookup: CDR1 MNHNS, CDR2 SASEGT. This CDR3 is CASSDWPRVEKLFF. The CDR3 coding sequence is TGTGCCAGCAGTGACTGGCCTCGTGTAGAAAAACTGTTTTTT.

The rearrangement joins TRBV27 to TRBJ2-7, with D possibly matching TRBD2 (6 bases). CDR3 length equals 14 residues. V was pared by 0 bases and J by 5 bases, with 11 bases between. Germline assignment: CDR1 MNHEY and CDR2 SMNVEV (reference sequence). This chain's CDR3 is CASSLSGRRDEQYF. CDR3 coding DNA: TGTGCCAGCAGTTTATCAGGGAGGAGGGACGAGCAGTACTTC.

This rearrangement joins TRBV15 to TRBJ1-6; D is unclear. V lost 0 bases to trimming and J lost 12 bases, with 18 bases between them. CDR1 and CDR2 (germline): LNHNV, YYDKDF (reference sequence). CDR3 size: 16 residues. The CDR3 spells CATSRDTSKGGIPLHF. As DNA, the CDR3 is TGTGCCACCAGCAGAGATACGTCAAAGGGAGGGATACCCCTCCACTTT.

This sequence joins TRBV21-1 and TRBJ2-7; TRBD1 was called by the table and not checked on the DNA. TRBV21-1 constitutes a pseudogene. The CDR3 sequence is 14 residues long. The CDR3 DNA reads TGTGCCAGCAGCAATCGGCAGGCCAACTACGAGCAGTACTTC. This encodes CASSNRQANYEQYF.

V and J are TRBV10-2 and TRBJ1-2; D is uncertain. CDR1 WSHSY and CDR2 SAAADI come from the germline V gene. The CDR3 sequence is 13 residues long. Trimming took 3 bases from V and 3 from J, leaving 8 bases between them. CDR3 sequence (DNA): TGCGCCAGCAGTGAACAGCCGGACTATGGCTACACCTTC. It yields the protein CASSEQPDYGYTF.

The DNA of the CDR3 is TGTGCCAGCATTTTGACTAGCGGGGGGGCAAATACGCAGTATTTT. Protein sequence: CASILTSGGANTQYF. This rearrangement joins TRBV7-2 to TRBJ2-3, with TRBD2 matching 14 bases. The CDR3 totals 15 residues. Germline trimming cut 7 bases from V and 7 bases from J; bases unmatched to any gene: 7. Per germline, CDR1 SGHTA and CDR2 FQGNSA.

This CDR3 reads CATKSGGGRDTQYF. CDR3 DNA sequence: TGTGCCACGAAAAGCGGGGGCGGCCGTGATACGCAGTATTTT. J is TRBJ2-3 and V is TRBV7-2; 8 bases are shared with TRBD2. The CDR3 covers 14 residues. CDR1 is SGHTA and CDR2 is FQGNSA in the germline V gene. Trimming at V came to 10 bases and at J to 6 bases, leaving 12 bases not matched to a gene.

The chain joins TRBV15 to TRBJ1-1; 7 nucleotides match TRBD1. Trimming took 0 bases from V and 8 from J; bases not matched to a gene: 9. Germline-derived CDR1 and CDR2 are LNHNV and YYDKDF (reference sequence). The CDR3 is made up of 15 amino acids. The CDR3 protein is CATSRDWDSGSEAFF. In DNA, the CDR3 is TGTGCCACCAGCAGAGACTGGGACAGTGGATCCGAAGCTTTCTTT.

This clone was seen only once. The chain employs TRBV19 and TRBJ1-6; 7 positions agree with TRBD1. The germline gives CDR1 LNHDA, CDR2 SQIVND (reference sequence). The CDR3 consists of 14 residues. V shed 7 bases and J 5 bases; nucleotides not matched to a gene: 5. CDR3 sequence: CASKKGTDNSPLHF. CDR3 sequence (DNA): TGTGCCAGTAAGAAAGGGACAGATAATTCACCCCTCCACTTT. Full variable domain (outside the CDR3, taken from reference TRBV19 and TRBJ1-6): DGGITQSPKYLFRKEGQNVTLSCEQNLNHDAMYWYRQDPGQGLRLIYYSQIVNDFQKGDIAEGYSVSREKKESFPLTVTSAQKNPTAFYLCASKKGTDNSPLHFGNGTRLTVT.

This clone was seen once. At one end the junction does not follow the germline gene, possibly because of a read error. The V call is TRBV7-9, the J call TRBJ1-1, with D possibly TRBD1 on 5 matching bases. The CDR3 spans 14 residues. Germline loops: CDR1 SEHNR, CDR2 FQNEAQ (reference sequence). CDR3 bases: TGTGCCAGCAGCCTAGCCCAGGGGAACACTGAAGCTTTCTTT. Protein: CASSLAQGNTEAFF.

The chain employs TRBV30 and TRBJ2-3; D gene uncertain. Trimming stripped 1 base from V and 0 bases from J, with 8 bases between. The CDR3 covers 14 residues. Germline lookup yields CDR1 GTSNPN and CDR2 SVGIG (reference sequence). As DNA, the CDR3 is TGTGCCTGGAGTGGAGGATTTAGCACAGATACGCAGTATTTT. It translates to CAWSGGFSTDTQYF.

A note on this clone: At one boundary the junction diverges from the germline segment, which might be a read error. This chain connects TRBV5-4 to TRBJ1-5, with D perhaps matching TRBD1 (6 bases). The CDR3 sequence is 16 residues long. Germline CDR1 reads SGHNT; CDR2 reads YYREEE (reference sequence). CDR3 amino acids: CASSQEQGRGNQPQHF. The CDR3 DNA sequence: TGCGCCAGCAGCCAGGAACAGGGTCGGGGCAATCAGCCCCAGCATTTT.

The rearrangement links TRBV5-1 to TRBJ1-3; D uncertain. Germline-derived CDR1 and CDR2 are SGHRS and YFSETQ. CDR3 length: 15 amino acids. Trimming left V 4 bases short and J 0 bases short, with 11 bases between. The CDR3 reads CASSLESGSGNTIYF. CDR3 nucleotide sequence: TGCGCCAGCAGCCTGGAAAGCGGCTCTGGAAACACCATATATTTT. The variable domain in full, with the rest retrieved from reference TRBV5-1 and TRBJ1-3, is KAGVTQTPRYLIKTRGQQVTLSCSPISGHRSVSWYQQTPGQGLQFLFEYFSETQRNKGNFPGRFSGRQFSNSRSEMNVSTLELGDSALYLCASSLESGSGNTIYFGEGSWLTVV.

CDR3 bases: TGTGCCAGCAGTTCAGGGACTAGCAACTACGAGCAGTACTTC. Translation: CASSSGTSNYEQYF. The chain combines TRBV28 with TRBJ2-7; 9 bases map to TRBD2. CDR3 size: 14 residues. Germline loops: CDR1 MDHEN, CDR2 SYDVKM. V shed 4 bases, J shed 3 bases, and the junction held 4 bases outside the gene matches.

J is TRBJ2-7 and V is TRBV7-9; 7 bases agree with TRBD1. CDR1 and CDR2 from the germline V gene are SEHNR and FQNEAQ (reference sequence). This CDR3 is built from 16 residues. V was pared by 4 bases and J by 1 base, with 10 bases of the junction left unmatched. The CDR3 DNA reads as TGTGCCAGCAGCTATCAACAGGGGCTACTTTCCTACGAGCAGTACTTC. Translating gives CASSYQQGLLSYEQYF.

The rearrangement joins TRBV18 to TRBJ2-3, with TRBD1 matching over 11 bases. With 3 bases clipped from V and 3 bases from J, the junction kept 2 bases outside the gene matches. CDR1 is KGHSH and CDR2 is LQKENI in the germline V gene. The CDR3 is 15 amino acids. The CDR3 protein is CASSPGQGATDTQYF. CDR3 DNA: TGTGCCAGCTCACCCGGACAGGGGGCAACAGATACGCAGTATTTT.

The chain couples TRBV6-6 to TRBJ2-2, with 8 nucleotides matching TRBD1. J lost 6 bases, V lost 6 bases, and 9 bases had no gene match. CDR3 length: 15 residues. Germline CDR1 reads MNHNY; CDR2 reads SVGAGI (reference sequence). DNA for the CDR3: TGTGCCAGCAGACAAGGACAGGGCTGGGCCGGGGAGCTGTTTTTT. It specifies CASRQGQGWAGELFF.

The chain couples TRBV7-3 to TRBJ2-3, with a weak D call TRBD1 (5 bases). V dropped 5 bases and J dropped 5 bases, with 11 bases sitting between them. CDR3 length equals 13 residues. Germline CDR1 and CDR2: SGHTA and FQGTGA. In nucleotides, the CDR3 is TGTGCCAGCAGCCAAGGGGCTGGAGATACGCAGTATTTT. This encodes CASSQGAGDTQYF.

The chain couples TRBV7-2 to TRBJ1-2; D gene ambiguous. Trimming removed 2 bases at V and 3 bases at J, with 7 bases between. Germline CDR1 and CDR2: SGHTA and FQGNSA. There are 13 residues in the CDR3. The CDR3 loop reads CASSLSGDYGYTF. CDR3 in DNA: TGTGCCAGCAGCTTATCCGGTGACTATGGCTACACCTTC.

The chain employs TRBV5-6 and TRBJ1-5; D ambiguous. This CDR3 spans 14 amino acids. Germline CDR1 and CDR2: SGHDT and YYEEEE. Trimming pared 0 bases from V and 3 bases from J, leaving 7 bases between. The CDR3 nucleotides are TGTGCCAGCAGCTTGGGGCAGAACAATCAGCCCCAGCATTTT. Translating it yields CASSLGQNNQPQHF.

The V call is TRBV7-9, the J call TRBJ2-5; TRBD1 matches 7 bases. Unmatched junction bases numbered 11, after V lost 6 bases and J lost 1 base. The CDR3 length is 16 residues. CDR1 is SEHNR, CDR2 FQNEAQ, per germline (reference sequence). The CDR3 DNA reads as TGTGCCAGCAGTTCCCTTGGGACAGCACCCCAAGAGACCCAGTACTTC. It codes for CASSSLGTAPQETQYF.

In this sample, this clone turned up a few times. This chain connects TRBV6-1 to TRBJ1-4; D remains unclear. The CDR3 runs to 13 residues. Germline CDR1 reads MNHNS; CDR2 reads SASEGT. With 7 bases removed from V and 7 bases from J, the gap between germline ends came to 13 bases. CDR3 nucleotide sequence: TGTGCCAGCATGGGAGGGTTGGTTGAAAAACTGTTTTTT. This codes for CASMGGLVEKLFF.

The chain has TRBV30 and TRBJ2-1, with 7 bases identical to TRBD1. The CDR3 loop spans 12 amino acids. The V segment lost 4 bases and the J segment 7 bases; nucleotides outside the gene matches: 4. Germline V CDR1 and CDR2: GTSNPN, SVGIG (reference sequence). Written as DNA, the CDR3 is TGTGCCTGGATGACAGGGTATAATGAGCAGTTCTTC. This sequence encodes CAWMTGYNEQFF.